This T cell receptor (beta chain) is from a study of shared clonotypes between healthy human individuals. The CDR3 sequence is 13 residues long. After removal of 5 bases from V and 7 bases from J, the junction contained 4 bases not matched to a gene. Per germline, CDR1 SEHNR and CDR2 FQNEAQ (reference sequence). To make CD8 memory, CD45RO+ cells were put together with CCR7-negative CD45RA+ TemRA cells. Here immunoSEQ multiplex PCR was the method, and the copy in TCRdb shows in-frame clones only, minus some. The profile shows around 370,000 clones, around 96% of them singletons. The source material was memory CD8+ T cells sorted from blood. Subset meaning: CD45RO+ cells pooled with CCR7-negative TemRA cells. The V gene is TRBV7-9, the J gene TRBJ2-2, with TRBD2 matching over 7 bases. The TCR originated in a man under 40 in good health. This chain's CDR3 is CASSPWTSGELFF. The CDR3 DNA sequence: TGTGCCAGCAGCCCCTGGACTAGCGGGGAGCTGTTTTTT.